This TCR beta chain was identified during a study of spatial heterogeneity in lung cancer. In the study overall: Alpha-chain sequences were consistently detected in smaller numbers than beta-chain sequences.

Individual TCR cDNA molecules each bore their own unique molecular identifier. TCRdb reprocessed the 5' RACE reads with MiXCR, giving one entry per CDR3 protein. The sample records several thousand distinct CDR3 sequences, more than 13% being singletons. Study-level points and caveats: The study found that expanded intratumoral alpha and beta TCR counts tracked tumor mutation counts.

Stated time point: sample taken at primary tumor resection. Whole RNA, which was extracted from tumor, nontumor lung tissue or frozen PBMC, was sequenced without any cell sorting. This clonotype has a count of ten or more. Its specificity is unknown. The sequencing used lung tumor tissue, collected at surgery. The receptor was isolated from a female donor with early-stage non-small cell lung cancer.

The CDR3 DNA sequence: TGTGCCAGCAGCCAAGATATAGGGGCAAGATCTCAGCCCCAGCATTTT. Protein product: CASSQDIGARSQPQHF. This chain links TRBV4-2 with TRBJ1-5; D perhaps matches TRBD1 (5 bases). V lost 0 bases, J lost 6 bases, and 15 bases lay in between. The germline V gene encodes CDR1 LGHNA and CDR2 YNFKEQ. The CDR3 extends over 16 amino acids.